The 10 T cell receptor gamma chains listed next were all sequenced from one sample in a study of gamma delta lymphoproliferative disorders and STAT genes. TCRdb redid clone calling on the multiplex PCR reads using CATT. The sample lists several hundred gamma-chain clones; roughly 30% were seen once. Sequencing used genomic DNA taken from PBMCs of patients and controls. The sequencing input was blood. These TCRs come from a human donor in good health.

Remarks on this clone: This is likely an artifact of a read error, given a far larger clone one base away. The same CDR3 arises from other DNA sequences in this sample as well. TRGV8 is the V gene, and the J gene was not called. Germline V CDR1 and CDR2: VENAVY, YDSYNSRV. The CDR3 runs to 14 residues. Here the CDR3 reads CATWDCPTGWFKIF. The CDR3, as DNA: TGTGCCACCTGGGATTGCCCCACTGGTTGGTTCAAGATATTC.

This clone is deemed medium-sized. One end of the junction fails to match germline, which may point to a read error. The chain has TRGV9 and TRGJ1 or TRGJ2. The J gene, left out of TCRdb, was set here by checking the DNA against germline. The CDR3 consists of 10 residues. The germline gives CDR1 GITISATS, CDR2 ISYDGTV (reference sequence). The CDR3 DNA sequence: TGCTCGGGGATTTATTATAAGAAACTCTTT. It specifies CSGIYYKKLF.

In its sample, this clone is medium-sized. The rearrangement joins TRGV4 to TRGJ1 or TRGJ2. The J gene is not listed in TCRdb, so it was assigned here from a DNA match to germline. V lost 12 bases to trimming and J lost 7 bases; unmatched junction nucleotides: 9. The germline gives CDR1 EGSTGY, CDR2 YDSYTSSV. There are 10 residues in the CDR3. In nucleotides, the CDR3 is TGTGCCTCCAAGGGGTATAAGAAACTCTTT. Translated, it gives CASKGYKKLF.

This clone was observed a handful of times. A far larger clone is one base from this, pointing to a likely read error. The sample holds other DNA sequences that translate to the same CDR3. The chain recombines TRGV4 with TRGJ1 or TRGJ2. In the absence of a J gene in TCRdb, the DNA was matched to germline to assign it here. Germline V gene sequence: CDR1 EGSTGY, CDR2 YDSYTSSV. The CDR3 loop spans 11 amino acids. Unmatched junction bases numbered 14, after V lost 10 bases and J lost 11 bases. For the CDR3, the DNA is TGTGCCACTTACGAAAGGCCGGAGAAACTCTTT. Encoded protein: CATYERPEKLF.

This clone is large in the sample. The J gene is TRGJ1 or TRGJ2, the V gene TRGV10. The J gene is not listed in TCRdb, so it was assigned here from a DNA match to germline. TRGV10 is classed as an ORF, of uncertain function. The CDR3 is made up of 11 amino acids. V shed 8 bases and J 11 bases; nucleotides not matched to a gene: 10. In DNA form, the CDR3 reads TGTGCTGCGTGGGTACGCCACGAGAAACTCTTT. Amino acids: CAAWVRHEKLF.

Worth noting for this clone: The DNA is omitted, as the CDR3 cannot be located on it reliably, and the CDR3 follows TCRdb's listing. V gene TRGV5 was called; the J gene was not. The CDR3 spans 18 amino acids, including both terminal residues. The germline V gene encodes CDR1 VINAFY and CDR2 YDVSNSKD. CDR3 residues: CATWDPQHRNSLAVEQHF.

This clone is categorized as medium-sized. This rearrangement joins TRGV4 to TRGJ1 or TRGJ2. Because TCRdb records no J gene, it was assigned here through a match of the DNA to germline. V shed 1 base and J 3 bases; nucleotides not matched to a gene: 0. Germline-derived CDR1 and CDR2 are EGSTGY and YDSYTSSV. This CDR3 is built from 12 residues. CDR3 nucleotide sequence: TGTGCCACCTGGGATGGTTATTATAAGAAACTCTTT. This encodes CATWDGYYKKLF.

By proportion, this clone is large. The genes are TRGV8 and TRGJ1 or TRGJ2. Because TCRdb records no J gene, it was assigned here through a match of the DNA to germline. The CDR3 has 12 residues. Germline trimming cut 0 bases from V and 11 bases from J; bases unmatched to any gene: 7. Germline CDR1 reads VENAVY; CDR2 reads YDSYNSRV. The DNA of the CDR3 is TGTGCCACCTGGGATAGGCTCTATGAGAAACTCTTT. This gives the protein CATWDRLYEKLF.

This chain connects TRGV2 to TRGJ1 or TRGJ2. Here the J gene was assigned by germline matching of the DNA, as TCRdb has none. V was pared by 1 base and J by 8 bases, with 11 bases of the junction left unmatched. Germline assignment: CDR1 EGSNGY and CDR2 YDSYNSKV. The CDR3 spans 14 residues. The CDR3 protein is CATWDGRPQNKKLF. CDR3 sequence (DNA): TGTGCCACCTGGGACGGCCGGCCCCAAAATAAGAAACTCTTT.

This clone is large in the sample. J is TRGJ1 or TRGJ2 and V is TRGV4. The J gene, not given by TCRdb, was assigned here from a germline match of the nucleotide sequence. Per germline, CDR1 EGSTGY and CDR2 YDSYTSSV. The length of the CDR3 is 13 residues. Trimming took 0 bases from V and 7 from J; bases not matched to a gene: 6. The CDR3 nucleotides read TGTGCCACCTGGGATGGGCTCGGGTATAAGAAACTCTTT. Amino acid sequence: CATWDGLGYKKLF.